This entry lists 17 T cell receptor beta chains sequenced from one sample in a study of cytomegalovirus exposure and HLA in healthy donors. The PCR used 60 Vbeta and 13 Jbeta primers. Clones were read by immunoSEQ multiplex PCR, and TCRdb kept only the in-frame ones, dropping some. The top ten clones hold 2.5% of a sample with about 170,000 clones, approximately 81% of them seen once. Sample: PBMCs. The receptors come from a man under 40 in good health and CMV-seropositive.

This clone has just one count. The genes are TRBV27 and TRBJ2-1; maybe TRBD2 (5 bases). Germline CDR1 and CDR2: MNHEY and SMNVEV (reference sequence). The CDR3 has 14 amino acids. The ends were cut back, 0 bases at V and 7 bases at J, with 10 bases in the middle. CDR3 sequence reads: CASSLSFPGNEQFF. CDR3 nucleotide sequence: TGTGCCAGCAGTTTATCGTTCCCGGGAAATGAGCAGTTCTTC.

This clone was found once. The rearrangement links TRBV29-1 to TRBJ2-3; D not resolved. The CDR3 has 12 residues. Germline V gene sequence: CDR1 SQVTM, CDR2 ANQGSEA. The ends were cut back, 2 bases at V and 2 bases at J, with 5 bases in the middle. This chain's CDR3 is CSVELATDTQYF. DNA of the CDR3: TGCAGCGTTGAATTGGCCACAGATACGCAGTATTTT.

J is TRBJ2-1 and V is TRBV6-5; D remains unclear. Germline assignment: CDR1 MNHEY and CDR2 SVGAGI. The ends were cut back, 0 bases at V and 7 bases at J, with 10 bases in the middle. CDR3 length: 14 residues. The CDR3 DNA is TGTGCCAGCAGTTACTCGAACAGTCGAAATGAGCAGTTCTTC. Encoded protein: CASSYSNSRNEQFF.

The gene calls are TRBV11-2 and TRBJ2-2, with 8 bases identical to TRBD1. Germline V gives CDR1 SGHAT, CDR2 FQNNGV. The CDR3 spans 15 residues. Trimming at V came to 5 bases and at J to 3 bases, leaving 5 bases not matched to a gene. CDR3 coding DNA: TGTGCCAGCAGCATATTACAGGGGGACACCGGGGAGCTGTTTTTT. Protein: CASSILQGDTGELFF.

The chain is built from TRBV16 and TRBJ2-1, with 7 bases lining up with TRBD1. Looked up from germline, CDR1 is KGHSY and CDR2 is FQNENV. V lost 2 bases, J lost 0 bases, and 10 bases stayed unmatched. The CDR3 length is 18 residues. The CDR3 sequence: CASSQTMNRGSSYNEQFF. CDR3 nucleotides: TGTGCCAGCAGCCAAACTATGAACAGGGGCAGCTCCTACAATGAGCAGTTCTTC.

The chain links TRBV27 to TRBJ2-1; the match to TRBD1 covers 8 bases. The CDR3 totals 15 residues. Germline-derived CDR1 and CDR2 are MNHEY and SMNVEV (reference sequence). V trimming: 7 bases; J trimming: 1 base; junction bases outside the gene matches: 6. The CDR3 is CASIARTGSYNEQFF. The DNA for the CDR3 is TGTGCCAGCATCGCACGGACAGGGTCCTACAATGAGCAGTTCTTC.

The CDR3 sequence: CASSLTGPNTEAFF. CDR3 in DNA: TGTGCCAGCAGCTTGACAGGACCGAACACTGAAGCTTTCTTT. The rearrangement links TRBV11-3 to TRBJ1-1, with a possible D match to TRBD1 (6 bases). Germline V CDR1 and CDR2: SGHNT, YENEEA. This CDR3 has 14 amino acids. V lost 3 bases to trimming and J lost 1 base, with 9 bases between them.

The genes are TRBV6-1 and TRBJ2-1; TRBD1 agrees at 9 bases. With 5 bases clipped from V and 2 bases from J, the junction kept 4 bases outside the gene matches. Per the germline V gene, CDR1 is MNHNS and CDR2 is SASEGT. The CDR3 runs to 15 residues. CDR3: CASSPRQGAYNEQFF. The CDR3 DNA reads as TGTGCCAGCAGTCCAAGACAGGGGGCCTACAATGAGCAGTTCTTC.

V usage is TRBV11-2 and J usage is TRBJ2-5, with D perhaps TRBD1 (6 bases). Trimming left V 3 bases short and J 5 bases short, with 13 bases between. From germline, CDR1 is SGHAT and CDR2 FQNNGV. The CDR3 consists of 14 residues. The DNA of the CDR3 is TGTGCCAGCAGCTTTGGGCAGGGGCGGGAGACCCAGTACTTC. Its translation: CASSFGQGRETQYF.

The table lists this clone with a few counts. CDR3 coding DNA: TGTGCCAGCAGCTTAGATTTACTATGGACAGGAACTTACAATGAGCAGTTCTTC. It translates to CASSLDLLWTGTYNEQFF. This chain joins TRBV11-3 and TRBJ2-1; 7 nucleotides match TRBD1. Unmatched junction bases numbered 12, after V lost 0 bases and J lost 4 bases. The CDR3 is 18 residues long. Germline assignment: CDR1 SGHNT and CDR2 YENEEA.

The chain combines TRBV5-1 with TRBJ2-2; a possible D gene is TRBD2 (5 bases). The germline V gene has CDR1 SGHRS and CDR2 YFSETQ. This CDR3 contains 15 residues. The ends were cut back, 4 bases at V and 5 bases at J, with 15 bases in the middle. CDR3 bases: TGCGCCAGCAGCATCAGCGGAACTTTAACCGGGGAGCTGTTTTTT. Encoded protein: CASSISGTLTGELFF.

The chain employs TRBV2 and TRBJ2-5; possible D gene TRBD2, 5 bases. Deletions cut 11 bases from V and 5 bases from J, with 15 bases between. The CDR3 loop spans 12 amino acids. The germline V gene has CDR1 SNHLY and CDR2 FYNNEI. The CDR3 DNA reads TGTGCCGGAGGAGGACCTGGGGAGACCCAGTACTTC. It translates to CAGGGPGETQYF.

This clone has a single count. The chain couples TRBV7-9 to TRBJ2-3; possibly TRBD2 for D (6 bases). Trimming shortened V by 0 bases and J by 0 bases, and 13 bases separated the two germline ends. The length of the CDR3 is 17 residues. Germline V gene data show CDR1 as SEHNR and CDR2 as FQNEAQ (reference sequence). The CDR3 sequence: CASSLAQEGPSTDTQYF. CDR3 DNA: TGTGCCAGCAGCTTAGCGCAGGAGGGGCCCAGCACAGATACGCAGTATTTT.

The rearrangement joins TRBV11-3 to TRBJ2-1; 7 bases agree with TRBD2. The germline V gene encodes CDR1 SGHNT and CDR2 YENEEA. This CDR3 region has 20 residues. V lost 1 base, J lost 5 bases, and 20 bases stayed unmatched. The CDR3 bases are TGTGCCAGCAGCTTAGCTCCCTACCACTCGAGACTAGCTGGCGACAATGAGCAGTTCTTC. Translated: CASSLAPYHSRLAGDNEQFF.

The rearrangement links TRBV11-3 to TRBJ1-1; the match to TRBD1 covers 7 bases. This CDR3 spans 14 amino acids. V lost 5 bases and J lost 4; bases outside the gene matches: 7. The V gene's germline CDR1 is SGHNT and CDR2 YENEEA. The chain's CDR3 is CASSPFDRATEAFF. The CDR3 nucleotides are TGTGCCAGCAGCCCATTCGACAGGGCCACTGAAGCTTTCTTT.

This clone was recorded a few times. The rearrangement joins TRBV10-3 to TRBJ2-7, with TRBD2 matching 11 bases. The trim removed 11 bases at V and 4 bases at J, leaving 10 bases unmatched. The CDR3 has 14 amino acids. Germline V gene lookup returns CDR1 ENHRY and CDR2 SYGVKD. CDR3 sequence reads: CAPPMGTSGYEQYF. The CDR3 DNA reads TGTGCCCCCCCGATGGGGACTAGCGGTTACGAGCAGTACTTC.

The CDR3 region is CSVLLAGARNEQFF. DNA for the CDR3: TGCAGCGTTCTACTAGCGGGAGCACGGAATGAGCAGTTCTTC. J is TRBJ2-1 and V is TRBV29-1; the match to TRBD2 covers 11 bases. The CDR3 runs 14 residues. The V segment lost 5 bases and the J segment 7 bases; nucleotides outside the gene matches: 7. CDR1 SQVTM and CDR2 ANQGSEA come from the germline V gene.